The 20 T cell receptor beta chains reported below all come from one sample, sequenced in a study of identical twins. Via MiXCR, TCRdb re-called the 5' RACE reads, giving one row per CDR3 protein. The sample has approximately 230,000 distinct CDR3 sequences, about 6.7% seen once. This same sample was also part of a study on T cells expressing NK-cell markers.

Sequencing was carried out using CD8+ T cells sorted from blood. Receptor source: a young woman in good health.

This clonotype was counted between two and nine times. This chain connects TRBV28 to TRBJ2-2; D is perhaps TRBD1 (6 bases). In germline, CDR1 is MDHEN, CDR2 SYDVKM. This CDR3 comprises 15 residues. V lost 7 bases, J lost 6 bases, and 18 bases lay in between. Here the CDR3 DNA reads TGTGCCAGCACCGAGACAGGTCGTGTCGCCGGGGAGCTGTTTTTT. Its protein is CASTETGRVAGELFF.

This clonotype was seen more than once but under ten times. This sequence joins TRBV25-1 and TRBJ1-1; no definite D call. The CDR3 contains 10 residues. The V gene's germline CDR1 is MGHDK and CDR2 SYGVNS. V lost 11 bases and J lost 1, with 5 bases in between. The CDR3, as DNA: TGTGCCGCGGGGAACACTGAAGCTTTCTTT. Translated, it gives CAAGNTEAFF.

Many counts were recorded for this clonotype. V usage is TRBV10-3 and J usage is TRBJ2-7; a weak D match, TRBD1 (8 bases). Between the trimmed V and J ends, which lost 5 bases and 6 bases, there was a span of 29 bases. There are 18 residues in the CDR3. In germline, CDR1 is ENHRY, CDR2 SYGVKD. The CDR3 region has the DNA TGTGCCATCAGTTCTGACAGGGGAGGAGGCAGCGGGGCGCTCGAGCAGTACTTC. Protein sequence: CAISSDRGGGSGALEQYF.

In the case of this clonotype: A much larger clone lies a single base off, so this may be a read error. This sequence joins TRBV5-1 and TRBJ2-2, with unresolved D. Trimming left V 1 base short and J 8 bases short, with 3 bases between. This CDR3 spans 11 amino acids. The V gene's germline CDR1 is SGHRS and CDR2 YFSETQ. The CDR3 DNA reads TGCGCCAGCAGCTTGATAGGGGAGCTGTTTTTT. The encoded protein is CASSLIGELFF.

This clonotype came up many times. The V gene is TRBV18, the J gene TRBJ2-3, with D hard to call. Trimming cost V 5 bases and J 0 bases, with 6 bases left between them. From germline, CDR1 is KGHSH and CDR2 LQKENI. CDR3 length equals 13 residues. This chain's CDR3 is CASSGPSTDTQYF. As DNA, the CDR3 is TGTGCCAGCTCAGGGCCGAGCACAGATACGCAGTATTTT.

This clonotype was seen a few times. The DNA is left out, because the CDR3 cannot be placed on it with certainty; the CDR3 is given as TCRdb lists it. The chain links TRBV27 to TRBJ1-1. Both ends counted, the CDR3 spans 11 residues. Germline V gene data show CDR1 as MNHEY and CDR2 as SMNVEV (reference sequence). The CDR3 protein is CASFFGDGAFF.

This clonotype was picked up many times. V usage is TRBV27 and J usage is TRBJ2-7; 7 nucleotides align to TRBD1. The junction had 17 bases not matched to a gene; V was cut back by 5 bases and J by 7 bases. This CDR3 has 16 amino acids. CDR1 and CDR2 (germline): MNHEY, SMNVEV (reference sequence). DNA of the CDR3: TGTGCCAGCAGTCCCAAGGGGACAGCAGCCTCACGGGAGCAGTACTTC. This encodes CASSPKGTAASREQYF.

A few counts support this clonotype. This chain joins TRBV5-6 and TRBJ2-7, with TRBD2 as a possible D gene (5 bases). V lost 2 bases to trimming and J lost 7 bases, with 19 bases between them. The length of the CDR3 is 15 residues. The germline gives CDR1 SGHDT, CDR2 YYEEEE. Here the CDR3 DNA reads TGTGCCAGCAGCTTTGGACTGACGACAACGGGGGAGCAGTACTTC. Amino acid sequence: CASSFGLTTTGEQYF.

The V gene is TRBV2, the J gene TRBJ2-5; 8 bases fit TRBD2. With V trimmed by 6 bases and J by 2 bases, 8 bases remained unmatched. CDR3 size: 15 residues. Germline CDR1 and CDR2: SNHLY and FYNNEI. The CDR3 spells CASRMGAGGQETQYF. The CDR3 coding sequence is TGTGCCAGCAGAATGGGGGCGGGGGGACAAGAGACCCAGTACTTC.

The table lists this clonotype with a few counts. DNA of the CDR3: TGTGCCAGCAGCTGGACGGGAGGGGACGAGCAGTACTTC. This gives the protein CASSWTGGDEQYF. The rearrangement links TRBV5-5 to TRBJ2-7, with 8 bases matching TRBD2. From germline, CDR1 is SGHKS and CDR2 YYEKEE (reference sequence). This CDR3 contains 13 residues. J lost 5 bases, V lost 3 bases, and 4 bases had no gene match.

This clonotype showed up just a few times. The CDR3 DNA reads TGTGCCAGCAGTTACCGGGACAGTGGCTACGAGCAGTACTTC. Protein sequence: CASSYRDSGYEQYF. The genes are TRBV6-2 or TRBV6-3 and TRBJ2-7; 7 bases align to TRBD1. The germline CDR1 and CDR2 sequences are MNHEY and SVGEGT. This CDR3 contains 14 residues. Germline trimming cut 2 bases from V and 3 bases from J; bases unmatched to any gene: 4.

This clonotype was seen more than once but under ten times. The rearrangement links TRBV4-3 to TRBJ2-1; 7 nucleotides agree with TRBD2. The V gene's germline CDR1 is LGHNA and CDR2 YSLEER. This CDR3 region has 13 residues. Trimming cost V 3 bases and J 9 bases; bases outside gene matches: 5. The chain's CDR3 is CASSQGGTREQFF. The DNA for the CDR3 is TGCGCCAGCAGCCAGGGGGGGACTCGTGAGCAGTTCTTC.

The chain has TRBV4-3 and TRBJ2-5, with D perhaps matching TRBD2 (6 bases). V was shortened by 0 bases and J by 5 bases, with 25 bases between the two germline ends. Looked up from germline, CDR1 is LGHNA and CDR2 is YSLEER. The CDR3 length is 19 residues. The CDR3, as DNA: TGCGCCAGCAGCCAAGAATCCCGGCCGGTTTACGGGAGTAGGGAGACCCAGTACTTC. Protein product: CASSQESRPVYGSRETQYF.

Only a few counts were recorded for this clonotype. The chain joins TRBV5-5 to TRBJ2-7, with TRBD1 identical over 7 bases. Germline trimming cut 5 bases from V and 5 bases from J; bases unmatched to any gene: 13. CDR1 is SGHKS and CDR2 is YYEKEE in the germline V gene (reference sequence). This CDR3 spans 15 amino acids. CDR3 DNA sequence: TGTGCCAGCAGTTACAGACAGGGACAAACCCACGAGCAGTACTTC. This gives the protein CASSYRQGQTHEQYF.

This rearrangement joins TRBV29-1 to TRBJ2-3, with 9 bases lining up with TRBD2. The junction had 10 bases not matched to a gene; V was cut back by 3 bases and J by 0 bases. Per the germline V gene, CDR1 is SQVTM and CDR2 is ANQGSEA. The CDR3 consists of 17 residues. Here the CDR3 DNA reads TGCAGCGTTGACGGGACTATAGCGGGGGCTAGCACAGATACGCAGTATTTT. This translates into CSVDGTIAGASTDTQYF.

V usage is TRBV19 and J usage is TRBJ2-1; 7 nucleotides align to TRBD2. The germline CDR1 and CDR2 sequences are LNHDA and SQIVND (reference sequence). The CDR3 runs to 14 residues. The V gene end was trimmed by 8 bases and the J gene end by 5 bases; junction bases not matched to a gene: 9. The CDR3 loop reads CASDSGLPNNEQFF. DNA for the CDR3: TGTGCCAGTGATAGCGGGCTCCCGAACAATGAGCAGTTCTTC.

As regards this clonotype: An end of the junction differs from the germline gene, which may be a read error. The chain employs TRBV3-1 and TRBJ2-7, with 13 bases fitting TRBD2. Per the germline V gene, CDR1 is LGHDT and CDR2 is YNNKEL (reference sequence). The CDR3 has 17 residues. DNA of the CDR3: TGTGCCAGCAGCCGGACTAGCGGGGGAGCGAGCTCCTACGAGCAGAACTTC. Amino acids: CASSRTSGGASSYEQNF.

There are many counts of this clonotype. The genes are TRBV6-5 and TRBJ2-2, with 8 bases aligning to TRBD2. Germline V gives CDR1 MNHEY, CDR2 SVGAGI. The CDR3 runs 16 residues. The trim removed 0 bases at V and 7 bases at J, leaving 7 bases unmatched. The CDR3, as DNA: TGTGCCAGCAGTTACTCCCTAGCGGGCCGAGGCGGGGAGCTGTTTTTT. It yields the protein CASSYSLAGRGGELFF.

This clonotype was counted a few times. This chain connects TRBV6-2 or TRBV6-3 to TRBJ2-1; TRBD1 aligns across 8 bases. After removal of 4 bases from V and 5 bases from J, the junction contained 4 bases not matched to a gene. Looked up from germline, CDR1 is MNHEY and CDR2 is SVGEGT. The CDR3 spans 14 residues. The CDR3 loop reads CASSLYRGDNEQFF. CDR3 sequence (DNA): TGTGCCAGCAGTTTATACAGGGGGGACAATGAGCAGTTCTTC.

This clonotype was observed a handful of times. The chain is built from TRBV9 and TRBJ1-1, with D perhaps matching TRBD1 (5 bases). The CDR3 length is 14 residues. Trimming stripped 4 bases from V and 6 bases from J, with 16 bases between. From germline, CDR1 is SGDLS and CDR2 YYNGEE. The CDR3 loop is CASSPRGNGAEAFF. Written as DNA, the CDR3 is TGTGCCAGCAGCCCTAGGGGTAACGGCGCTGAAGCTTTCTTT.